The rows below give T cell receptor beta chains drawn from one sample of a study of cytomegalovirus exposure and HLA in healthy donors. Some clones are missing from TCRdb's copy, which holds only in-frame ones; the method was immunoSEQ multiplex PCR. This repertoire shows 95,000 to 100,000 clones, around 76% found once; its top ten account for about 7%. Sequencing was carried out using PBMCs. The origin of the receptors is a man in his forties in good health and CMV-seropositive. The CDR3 runs from the conserved cysteine through the conserved F or W. The D gene is left open where the match is weak. The size entry is marked missing in some rows and otherwise reads once, few, many or a size class.

clone_size j_call d_call v_call cdr3_nt cdr3_aa
- TRBJ1-3 - TRBV14 TGTGCCAGCGGTGCAGACACCTACTCTGGAAACACCATATATTTT CASGADTYSGNTIYF
- TRBJ2-1 - TRBV7-2 TGTGCCAGCAGGGACTGGGGCTACAATGAGCAGTTCTTC CASRDWGYNEQFF
- TRBJ2-2 - TRBV10-3 TGTGCCATCAGTGAGCCGGGACTGAGAACCGGGGAGCTGTTTTTT CAISEPGLRTGELFF
- TRBJ1-1 - TRBV30 TGTGCCTGGAGTGTAAGGTGGGGGGGGAAGGCTGAAGCTTTCTTT CAWSVRWGGKAEAFF
- TRBJ2-7 TRBD1 TRBV6-1 TGTGCCAGCAATATAAGACAGGGAAGCCCCTACGAGCAGTACTTC CASNIRQGSPYEQYF
once TRBJ1-2 - TRBV5-1 TGCGCCAGCAGCCCCGGACACATCTATGGCTACACCTTC CASSPGHIYGYTF
- TRBJ2-7 TRBD1 TRBV7-6 TGTGCCAGCAGCTTAGACAGGGGGCCCTACGAGCAGTACTTC CASSLDRGPYEQYF
- TRBJ1-2 - TRBV5-6 TGTGCCAGCAGCTTGGTCAGGGGTCGGGGCTATGGCTACACCTTC CASSLVRGRGYGYTF
- TRBJ2-7 TRBD2 TRBV9 TGTGCCAGCAGCGATCAGCGGGGGGGAGGCCACGAGCAGTACTTC CASSDQRGGGHEQYF
few TRBJ2-5 TRBD1 TRBV11-2 TGTGCCAGCAGCTTCTGGGACAGCGAGCGAGAGACCCAGTACTTC CASSFWDSERETQYF
once TRBJ1-1 - TRBV19 TGTGCCAGCAGACCGTTCGGGGGGTACGCTTTCTTT CASRPFGGYAFF
- TRBJ2-7 - TRBV21-1 TGTGCCAGCAGCAAAGGTCTAGCGGGGGGGGTCTACGAGCAGTACTTC CASSKGLAGGVYEQYF
- TRBJ2-7 TRBD1 TRBV2 TGTGCCAGCAGTGAGGACAGGATCTACGAGCAGTACTTC CASSEDRIYEQYF
- TRBJ1-6 - TRBV4-1 TGCGCCAGCAGCCTCAGGACAGAAAATTCACCCCTCCACTTT CASSLRTENSPLHF
- TRBJ2-2 TRBD2 TRBV10-3 TGTGCCATCAGTGGAGGCCTAGCGGGAGGCCACACCGGGGAGCTGTTTTTT CAISGGLAGGHTGELFF
once TRBJ2-2 - TRBV6-1 TGTGCCAGCAGTTTACAGTTGAACACCGGGGAGCTGTTTTTT CASSLQLNTGELFF
- TRBJ2-1 TRBD2 TRBV7-3 TGTGCCAGCAGCTTAACCGGCGGGACTAGCGGGGGAAGGCAGCAGTTCTTC CASSLTGGTSGGRQQFF
- TRBJ2-5 TRBD1 TRBV14 TGTGCCAGCAGCTCATGGACAGGGAGGGAGACCCAGTACTTC CASSSWTGRETQYF
- TRBJ2-1 TRBD1 TRBV5-4 TGTGCCAGCAGCCGAGGGGCGGGGACAGGGACCTACAATGAGCAGTTCTTC CASSRGAGTGTYNEQFF
- TRBJ1-5 - TRBV21-1 TGTGTCAGCAGTCTCCCGGGACAGGGGAATCCAAGCAATCAGCCCCAGCATTTT CVSSLPGQGNPSNQPQHF
- TRBJ2-3 - TRBV29-1 TGCAGCGTTGAAGATCAGGCTGGCGGGACCATGGATACGCAGTATTTT CSVEDQAGGTMDTQYF
once TRBJ1-1 TRBD1 TRBV5-1 TGCGCCAGCACCACAGGGGCTGGGAACACTGAAGCTTTCTTT CASTTGAGNTEAFF
- TRBJ2-7 TRBD2 TRBV5-4 TGTGCCAGCAGCGACTCAGCGGGAGGGTTAGACGAGCAGTACTTC CASSDSAGGLDEQYF
- TRBJ2-1 TRBD1 TRBV6-5 TGTGCCAGCAGTTACTCCCGGACAGGGGGAGACAATGAGCAGTTCTTC CASSYSRTGGDNEQFF